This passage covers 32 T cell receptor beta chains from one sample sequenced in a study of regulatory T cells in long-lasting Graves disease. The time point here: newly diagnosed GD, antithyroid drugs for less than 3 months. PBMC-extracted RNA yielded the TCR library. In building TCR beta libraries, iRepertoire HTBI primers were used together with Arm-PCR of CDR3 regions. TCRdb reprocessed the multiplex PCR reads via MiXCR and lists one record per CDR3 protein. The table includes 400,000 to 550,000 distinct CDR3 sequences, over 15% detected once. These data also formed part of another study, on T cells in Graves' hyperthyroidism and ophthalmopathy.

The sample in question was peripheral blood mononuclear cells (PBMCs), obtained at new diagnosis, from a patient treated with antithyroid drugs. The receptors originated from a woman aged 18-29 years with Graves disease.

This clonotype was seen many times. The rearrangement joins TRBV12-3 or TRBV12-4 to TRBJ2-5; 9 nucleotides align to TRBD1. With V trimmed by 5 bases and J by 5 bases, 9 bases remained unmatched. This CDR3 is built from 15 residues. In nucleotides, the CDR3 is TGTGCCAGCAGTAGTAACAGGGGGCGAGGGGAGACCCAGTACTTC. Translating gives CASSSNRGRGETQYF.

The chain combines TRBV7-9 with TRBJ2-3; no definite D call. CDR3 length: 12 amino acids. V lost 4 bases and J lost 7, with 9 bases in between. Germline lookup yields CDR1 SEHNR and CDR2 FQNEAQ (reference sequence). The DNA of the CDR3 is TGTGCCAGCAGCTCCCCCTTAAATACGCAGTATTTT. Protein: CASSSPLNTQYF. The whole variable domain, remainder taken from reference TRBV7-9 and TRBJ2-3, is DTGVSQNPRHKITKRGQNVTFRCDPISEHNRLYWYRQTLGQGPEFLTYFQNEAQLEKSRLLSDRFSAERPKGSFSTLEIQRTEQGDSAMYLCASSSPLNTQYFGPGTRLTVL.

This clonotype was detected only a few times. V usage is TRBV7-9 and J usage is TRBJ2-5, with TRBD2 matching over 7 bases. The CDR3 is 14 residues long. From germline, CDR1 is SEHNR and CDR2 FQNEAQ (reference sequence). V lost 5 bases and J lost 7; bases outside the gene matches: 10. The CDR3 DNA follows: TGTGCCAGCAGCGATTCCGGGACGGGAGGGACCCAGTACTTC. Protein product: CASSDSGTGGTQYF.

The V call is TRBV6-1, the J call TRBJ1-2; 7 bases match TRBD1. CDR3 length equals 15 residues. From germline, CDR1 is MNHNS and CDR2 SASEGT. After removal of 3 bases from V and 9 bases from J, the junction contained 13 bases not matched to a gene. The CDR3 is CASSDPKGQTFSYTF. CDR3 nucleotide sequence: TGTGCCAGCAGTGACCCAAAGGGACAGACGTTTAGCTACACCTTC.

CDR3 bases: TGTGCCAGCAGTTCGAGAGGACGGGGCTCGAACACCGGGGAGCTGTTTTTT. Its protein is CASSSRGRGSNTGELFF. The J gene is TRBJ2-2, the V gene TRBV6-9, with D possibly called TRBD1 or TRBD2 (5 bases each). Germline CDR1 is MNHGY and CDR2 is SVAAGI. Trimming removed 4 bases at V and 0 bases at J, with 15 bases between. This CDR3 spans 17 amino acids.

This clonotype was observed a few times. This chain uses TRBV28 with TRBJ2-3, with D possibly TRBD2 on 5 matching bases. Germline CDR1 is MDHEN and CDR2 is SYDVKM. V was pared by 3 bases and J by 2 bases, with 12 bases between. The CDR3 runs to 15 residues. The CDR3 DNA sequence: TGTGCCAGCAGTTTGGGCGGGCAGCTCACAGATACGCAGTATTTT. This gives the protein CASSLGGQLTDTQYF.

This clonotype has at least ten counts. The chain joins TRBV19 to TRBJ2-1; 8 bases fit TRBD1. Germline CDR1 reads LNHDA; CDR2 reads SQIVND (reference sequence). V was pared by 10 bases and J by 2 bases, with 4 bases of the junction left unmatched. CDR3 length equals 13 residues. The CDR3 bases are TGTGCCACCAGGGGGCGGACCTACAATGAGCAGTTCTTC. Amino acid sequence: CATRGRTYNEQFF.

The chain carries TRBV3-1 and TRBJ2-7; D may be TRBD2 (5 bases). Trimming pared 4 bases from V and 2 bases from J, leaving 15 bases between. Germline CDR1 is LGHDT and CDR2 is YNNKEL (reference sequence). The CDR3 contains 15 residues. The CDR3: CASSPLLGETYEQYF. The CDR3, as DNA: TGTGCCAGCAGCCCGCTGCTGGGAGAGACCTACGAGCAGTACTTC.

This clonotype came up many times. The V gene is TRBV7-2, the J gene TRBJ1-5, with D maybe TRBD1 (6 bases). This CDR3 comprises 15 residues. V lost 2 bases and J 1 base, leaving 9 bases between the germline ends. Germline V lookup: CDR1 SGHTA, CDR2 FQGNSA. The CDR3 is CASSLTGLSNQPQHF. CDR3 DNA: TGTGCCAGCAGCTTAACAGGGTTGAGCAATCAGCCCCAGCATTTT.

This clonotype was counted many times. CDR3 sequence: CASSFTVTSLGLETQYF. CDR3 DNA sequence: TGTGCCAGCAGCTTCACCGTTACTAGCCTGGGGTTGGAGACCCAGTACTTC. V gene TRBV5-6 combines with J gene TRBJ2-5, with D maybe TRBD2 (6 bases). Germline values: CDR1 SGHDT, CDR2 YYEEEE. This CDR3 has 17 amino acids. The ends were cut back, 2 bases at V and 5 bases at J, with 22 bases in the middle.

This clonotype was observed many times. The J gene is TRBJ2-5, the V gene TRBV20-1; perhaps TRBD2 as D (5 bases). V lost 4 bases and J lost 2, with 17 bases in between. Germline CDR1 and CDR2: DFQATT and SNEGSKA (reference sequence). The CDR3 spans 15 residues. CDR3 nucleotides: TGCAGTGCTATATTAGTTCGCGGGCCACAAGAGACCCAGTACTTC. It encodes CSAILVRGPQETQYF.

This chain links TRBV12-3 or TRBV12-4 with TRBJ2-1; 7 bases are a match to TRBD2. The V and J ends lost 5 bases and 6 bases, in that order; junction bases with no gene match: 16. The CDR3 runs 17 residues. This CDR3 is CASSETSGTRLPNEQFF. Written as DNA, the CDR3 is TGTGCCAGCAGTGAGACGAGCGGGACCCGCCTGCCCAATGAGCAGTTCTTC.

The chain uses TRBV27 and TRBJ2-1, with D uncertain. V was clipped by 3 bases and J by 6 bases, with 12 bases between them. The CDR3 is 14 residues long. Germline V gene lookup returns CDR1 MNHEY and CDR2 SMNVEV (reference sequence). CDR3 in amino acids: CASSFGVPINEQFF. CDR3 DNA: TGTGCCAGCAGTTTTGGGGTGCCCATCAATGAGCAGTTCTTC.

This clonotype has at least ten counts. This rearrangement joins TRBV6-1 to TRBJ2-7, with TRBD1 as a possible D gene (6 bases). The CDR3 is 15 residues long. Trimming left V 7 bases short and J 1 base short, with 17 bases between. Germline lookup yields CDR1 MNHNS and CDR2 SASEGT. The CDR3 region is CASTISGTNSYEQYF. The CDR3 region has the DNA TGTGCCAGCACAATATCCGGGACAAATTCCTACGAGCAGTACTTC.

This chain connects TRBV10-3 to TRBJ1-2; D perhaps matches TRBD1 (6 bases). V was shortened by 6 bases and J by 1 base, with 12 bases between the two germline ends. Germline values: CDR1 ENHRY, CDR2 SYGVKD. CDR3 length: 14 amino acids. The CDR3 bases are TGTGCCATCAGCCTAGGAGGGGGTAACTATGGCTACACCTTC. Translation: CAISLGGGNYGYTF.

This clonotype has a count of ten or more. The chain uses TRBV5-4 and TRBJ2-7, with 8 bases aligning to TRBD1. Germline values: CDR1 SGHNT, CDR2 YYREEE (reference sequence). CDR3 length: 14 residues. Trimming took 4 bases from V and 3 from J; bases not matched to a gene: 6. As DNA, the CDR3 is TGTGCCAGCAGCAAGGACAGGGATGGCTACGAGCAGTACTTC. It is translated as CASSKDRDGYEQYF.

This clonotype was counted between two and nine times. CDR3 nucleotide sequence: TGCAGTGCAGCCCCCGGGGGCAGGGAAGCAGAAAAACTGTTTTTT. Translated: CSAAPGGREAEKLFF. The chain recombines TRBV20-1 with TRBJ1-4; maybe TRBD1 (6 bases). The CDR3 is 15 amino acids. Germline-derived CDR1 and CDR2 are DFQATT and SNEGSKA (reference sequence). Trimming cost V 6 bases and J 8 bases, with 22 bases left between them.

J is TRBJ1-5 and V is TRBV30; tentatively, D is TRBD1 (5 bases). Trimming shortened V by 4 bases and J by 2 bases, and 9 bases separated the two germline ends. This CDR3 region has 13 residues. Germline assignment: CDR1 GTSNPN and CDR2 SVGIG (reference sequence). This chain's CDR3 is CAWTREGNQPQHF. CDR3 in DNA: TGTGCCTGGACCAGGGAGGGCAATCAGCCCCAGCATTTT.

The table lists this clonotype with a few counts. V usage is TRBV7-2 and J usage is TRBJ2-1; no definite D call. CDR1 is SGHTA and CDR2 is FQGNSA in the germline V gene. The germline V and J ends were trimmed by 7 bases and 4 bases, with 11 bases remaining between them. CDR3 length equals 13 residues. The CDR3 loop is CASTLPVYNEQFF. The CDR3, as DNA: TGTGCCAGCACCCTACCCGTGTACAATGAGCAGTTCTTC. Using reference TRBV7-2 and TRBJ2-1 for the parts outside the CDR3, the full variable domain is GAGVSQSPSNKVTEKGKDVELRCDPISGHTALYWYRQSLGQGLEFLIYFQGNSAPDKSGLPSDRFSAERTGGSVSTLTIQRTQQEDSAVYLCASTLPVYNEQFFGPGTRLTVL.

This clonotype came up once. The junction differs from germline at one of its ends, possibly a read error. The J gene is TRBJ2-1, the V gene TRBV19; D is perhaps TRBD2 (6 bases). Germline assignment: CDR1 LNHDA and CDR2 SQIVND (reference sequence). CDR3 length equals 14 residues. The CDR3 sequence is CASSIGLVYDEQFF. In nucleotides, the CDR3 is TGTGCCAGTAGTATAGGACTAGTCTACGATGAGCAGTTCTTC.

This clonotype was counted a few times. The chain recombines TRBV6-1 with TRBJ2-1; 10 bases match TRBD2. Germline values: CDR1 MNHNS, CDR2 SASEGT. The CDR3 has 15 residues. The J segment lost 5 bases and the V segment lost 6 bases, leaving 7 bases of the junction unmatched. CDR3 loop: CASRRASGRHNEQFF. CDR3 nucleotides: TGTGCCAGCAGGCGAGCTAGCGGGAGACACAATGAGCAGTTCTTC.

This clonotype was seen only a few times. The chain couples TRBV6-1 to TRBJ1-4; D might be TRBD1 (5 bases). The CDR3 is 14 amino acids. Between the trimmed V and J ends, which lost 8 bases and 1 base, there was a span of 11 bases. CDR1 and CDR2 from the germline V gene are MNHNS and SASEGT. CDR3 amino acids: CASAADRTNEKLFF. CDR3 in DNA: TGTGCCAGCGCGGCCGACAGAACTAATGAAAAACTGTTTTTT.

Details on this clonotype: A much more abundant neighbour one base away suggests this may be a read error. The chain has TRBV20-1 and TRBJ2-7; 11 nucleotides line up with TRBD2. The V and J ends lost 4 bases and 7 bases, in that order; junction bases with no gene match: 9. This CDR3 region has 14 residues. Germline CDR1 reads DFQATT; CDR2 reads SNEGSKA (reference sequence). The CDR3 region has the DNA TGCAGTGCTACACTAGCGGGGGTCTACAATGAGCAGTACTTC. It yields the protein CSATLAGVYNEQYF.

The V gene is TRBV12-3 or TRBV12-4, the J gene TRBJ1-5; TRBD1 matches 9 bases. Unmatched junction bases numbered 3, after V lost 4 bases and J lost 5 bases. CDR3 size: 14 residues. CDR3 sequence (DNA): TGTGCCAGCAGTTCCCGGACAGGGGATCAGCCCCAGCATTTT. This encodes CASSSRTGDQPQHF.

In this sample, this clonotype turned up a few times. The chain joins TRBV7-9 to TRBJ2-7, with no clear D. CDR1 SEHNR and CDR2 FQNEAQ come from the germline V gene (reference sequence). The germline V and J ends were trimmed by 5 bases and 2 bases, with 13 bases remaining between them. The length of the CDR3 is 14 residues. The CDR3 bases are TGTGCCAGCAGCCTAGGACGGTTTACCTACGAGCAGTACTTC. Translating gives CASSLGRFTYEQYF.

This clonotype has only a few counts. The CDR3 DNA reads as TGTGCCAGCAGTTACTCGGACAGGACGAACACCGGGGAGCTGTTTTTT. Encoded protein: CASSYSDRTNTGELFF. This sequence joins TRBV6-2 or TRBV6-3 and TRBJ2-2; 7 bases align to TRBD1. This CDR3 has 16 amino acids. CDR1 MNHEY and CDR2 SVGEGT come from the germline V gene. The J segment lost 0 bases and the V segment lost 0 bases, leaving 1 base of the junction unmatched.

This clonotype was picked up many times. This chain's CDR3 is CSVRTGVDQPQHF. The CDR3 DNA follows: TGCAGCGTTCGGACAGGGGTGGATCAGCCCCAGCATTTT. The chain combines TRBV29-1 with TRBJ1-5; 9 positions match TRBD1. Per the germline V gene, CDR1 is SQVTM and CDR2 is ANQGSEA. V lost 5 bases to trimming and J lost 5 bases; unmatched junction nucleotides: 4. The length of the CDR3 is 13 residues.

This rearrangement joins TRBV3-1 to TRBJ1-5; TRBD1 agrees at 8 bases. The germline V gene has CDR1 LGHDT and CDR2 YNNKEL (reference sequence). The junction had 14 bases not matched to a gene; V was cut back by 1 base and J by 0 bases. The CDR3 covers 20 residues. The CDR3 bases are TGTGCCAGCAGCCAAGGGTTAGGCAGGGGGCCCGAATATAGCAATCAGCCCCAGCATTTT. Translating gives CASSQGLGRGPEYSNQPQHF.

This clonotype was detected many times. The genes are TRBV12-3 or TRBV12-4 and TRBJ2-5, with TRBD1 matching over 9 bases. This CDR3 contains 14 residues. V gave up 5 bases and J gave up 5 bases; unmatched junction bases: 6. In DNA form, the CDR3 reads TGTGCCAGCAGTACCGGAGACAGGGGGGAGACCCAGTACTTC. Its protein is CASSTGDRGETQYF.

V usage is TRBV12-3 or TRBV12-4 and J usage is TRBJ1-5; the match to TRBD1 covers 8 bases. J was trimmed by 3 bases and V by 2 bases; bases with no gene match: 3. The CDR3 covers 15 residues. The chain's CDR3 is CASSLRDRINQPQHF. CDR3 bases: TGTGCCAGCAGTTTACGGGACAGGATCAATCAGCCCCAGCATTTT.

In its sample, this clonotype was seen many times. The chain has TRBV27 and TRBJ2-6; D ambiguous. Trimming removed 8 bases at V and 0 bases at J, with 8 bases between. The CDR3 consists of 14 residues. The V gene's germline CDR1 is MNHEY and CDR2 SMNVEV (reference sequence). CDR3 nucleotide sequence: TGTGCCAGCTCACAGAGCTCTGGGGCCAACGTCCTGACTTTC. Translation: CASSQSSGANVLTF.

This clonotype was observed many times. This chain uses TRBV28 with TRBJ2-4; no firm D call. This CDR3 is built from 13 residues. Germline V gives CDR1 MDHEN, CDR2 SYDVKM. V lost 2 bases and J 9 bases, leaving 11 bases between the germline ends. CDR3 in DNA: TGTGCCAGCAGTTTAGAGTGGGCAGGCATTCAGTACTTC. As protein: CASSLEWAGIQYF.